The clone carrying this TCR beta chain appeared a few times. Each participant's cohort was designated according to participant-reported clinical history. Recovered status in Cohort 3 required two negative PCRs, clearance, or symptom resolution. CDR1 is GTSNPN, CDR2 SVGIG, per germline (reference sequence). V was cut by 2 bases and J by 4 bases, with 11 bases left in between. CDR3 length: 13 residues. The data originate from a study of blood T cell repertoires in COVID-19. Overall study context: The United States, Italy and Spain provided the acute and convalescent COVID-19 samples. PBMCs, B-cell-depleted T cells, or T cells provided the cDNA or gDNA that made up the material.

TCRdb's table, derived via immunoSEQ multiplex PCR, lists solely in-frame clones and lacks some. Seen here are 200,000 to 300,000 clones, approximately 84% observed once, and the top ten hold about 1.6%. The chain employs TRBV30 and TRBJ1-2, with D tentatively TRBD1 (5 bases). The sequence came from a man aged 35-49 years who had recovered from COVID-19. The specimen sequenced was PBMCs or T cells enriched from blood (not recorded which). CDR3 sequence: CAWSRTKTYGYTF. In DNA form, the CDR3 reads TGTGCCTGGAGTAGGACAAAGACCTATGGCTACACCTTC.